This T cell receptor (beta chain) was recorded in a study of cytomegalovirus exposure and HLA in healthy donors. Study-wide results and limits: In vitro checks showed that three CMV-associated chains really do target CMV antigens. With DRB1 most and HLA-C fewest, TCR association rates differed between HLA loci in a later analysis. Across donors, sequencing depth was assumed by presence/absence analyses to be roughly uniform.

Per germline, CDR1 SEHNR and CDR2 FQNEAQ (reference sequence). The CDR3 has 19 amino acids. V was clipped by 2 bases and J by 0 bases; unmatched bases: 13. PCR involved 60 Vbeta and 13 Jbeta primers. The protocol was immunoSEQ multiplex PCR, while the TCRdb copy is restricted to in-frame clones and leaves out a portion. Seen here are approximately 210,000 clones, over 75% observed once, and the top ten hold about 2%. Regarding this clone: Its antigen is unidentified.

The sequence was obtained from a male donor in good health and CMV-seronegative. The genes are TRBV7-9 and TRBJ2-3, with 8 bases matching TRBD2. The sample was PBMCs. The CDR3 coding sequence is TGTGCCAGCAGCTTACTGCGGGGGGAGGGCCATTCAAGCACAGATACGCAGTATTTT. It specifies CASSLLRGEGHSSTDTQYF.